Following are 28 T cell receptor beta chains from one sample sequenced in a study of OX40 agonist ivuxolimab in advanced cancers. Clones were read by immunoSEQ multiplex PCR, and TCRdb kept only the in-frame ones, dropping some. The table lists over 100,000 clones, 90% of them singletons. The sample in question was CD4+ or CD8+ T cells sorted from blood, obtained in a trial of the OX40 agonist ivuxolimab. These receptors all come from an adult with an advanced solid tumor such as melanoma, head and neck, liver or kidney cancer.

V and J are TRBV7-9 and TRBJ1-4; 8 bases match TRBD1. Germline CDR1 reads SEHNR; CDR2 reads FQNEAQ (reference sequence). This CDR3 has 19 residues. V was pared by 4 bases and J by 0 bases, with 13 bases of the junction left unmatched. This CDR3 is CASSSRDRTYFATNEKLFF. The CDR3 coding sequence is TGTGCCAGCAGCTCCCGGGACAGGACCTATTTTGCAACTAATGAAAAACTGTTTTTT. Drawing the rest from reference TRBV7-9 and TRBJ1-4, the complete variable domain is DTGVSQNPRHKITKRGQNVTFRCDPISEHNRLYWYRQTLGQGPEFLTYFQNEAQLEKSRLLSDRFSAERPKGSFSTLEIQRTEQGDSAMYLCASSSRDRTYFATNEKLFFGSGTQLSVL.

The chain employs TRBV6-4 and TRBJ2-1, with D hard to call. Germline V gene data show CDR1 as MRHNA and CDR2 as SNTAGT. V was clipped by 0 bases and J by 0 bases, with 12 bases between them. This CDR3 spans 17 amino acids. The CDR3: CASSDSAAASSYNEQFF. CDR3 nucleotide sequence: TGTGCCAGCAGTGACTCGGCGGCCGCCAGCTCCTACAATGAGCAGTTCTTC.

The V and J genes are TRBV6-5 and TRBJ1-1; D not resolved. Germline V gene lookup returns CDR1 MNHEY and CDR2 SVGAGI. The CDR3 has 15 residues. V shed 0 bases and J shed 0 bases, with 8 bases lying between them. The CDR3 loop is CASSYSPVMNTEAFF. In DNA, the CDR3 is TGTGCCAGCAGTTACTCGCCAGTCATGAACACTGAAGCTTTCTTT.

The rearrangement links TRBV5-1 to TRBJ2-1; 9 positions agree with TRBD2. The CDR3 has 18 amino acids. V gave up 0 bases and J gave up 2 bases; unmatched junction bases: 9. CDR1 SGHRS and CDR2 YFSETQ come from the germline V gene. The CDR3 protein is CASSLAIGLAHAYNEQFF. CDR3 coding DNA: TGCGCCAGCAGCTTGGCCATAGGACTAGCGCACGCCTACAATGAGCAGTTCTTC.

The V gene is TRBV5-1, the J gene TRBJ2-1, with D perhaps being TRBD1 or TRBD2 (5 bases each). The V gene lost 0 bases and the J gene lost 0 bases, with 10 bases spanning the gap. CDR3 length: 16 residues. Germline-derived CDR1 and CDR2 are SGHRS and YFSETQ. The DNA for the CDR3 is TGCGCCAGCAGCTTGGGTGTCGGGGCCTCCTACAATGAGCAGTTCTTC. Translated: CASSLGVGASYNEQFF.

The CDR3 loop reads CASSLVAVSGNTIYF. For the CDR3, the DNA is TGTGCCAGCAGCCTCGTCGCAGTCTCTGGAAACACCATATATTTT. The J gene is TRBJ1-3, the V gene TRBV6-5, with D hard to call. V lost 6 bases and J lost 0, with 12 bases in between. Germline V lookup: CDR1 MNHEY, CDR2 SVGAGI. The CDR3 spans 15 residues.

The chain employs TRBV29-1 and TRBJ2-3; 7 bases match TRBD2. This CDR3 contains 14 residues. The germline V gene has CDR1 SQVTM and CDR2 ANQGSEA. V dropped 7 bases and J dropped 1; count of bases not matched to a gene: 8. The CDR3 here is CSARLAPRTDTQYF. CDR3 DNA sequence: TGCAGCGCCCGACTAGCCCCCCGCACAGATACGCAGTATTTT.

J is TRBJ1-5 and V is TRBV18, with D perhaps matching TRBD1 (5 bases). The CDR3 extends over 15 amino acids. Germline V lookup: CDR1 KGHSH, CDR2 LQKENI. The V end was cut by 5 bases, the J end by 5 bases, with 16 bases between. Here the CDR3 reads CASSTDSVNDQPQHF. CDR3 DNA: TGTGCCAGCTCAACAGACAGCGTGAATGATCAGCCCCAGCATTTT.

There are a few counts of this clone. The genes are TRBV7-2 and TRBJ2-3; no reliable D call. The length of the CDR3 is 11 residues. V was cut by 7 bases and J by 5 bases, with 7 bases left in between. Germline lookup yields CDR1 SGHTA and CDR2 FQGNSA. CDR3 in amino acids: CASTNGDTQYF. DNA of the CDR3: TGTGCCAGCACCAATGGAGATACGCAGTATTTT.

This sequence joins TRBV28 and TRBJ1-3; 7 bases are shared with TRBD1. This CDR3 has 16 amino acids. The ends lost 5 bases at V and 0 bases at J; junction bases unmatched: 7. Germline values: CDR1 MDHEN, CDR2 SYDVKM. The CDR3 region is CASSIRQGSSGNTIYF. The CDR3 nucleotides are TGTGCCAGCAGTATCAGACAGGGTTCCTCTGGAAACACCATATATTTT.

The chain combines TRBV5-1 with TRBJ1-4; TRBD1 agrees at 8 bases. Germline V gives CDR1 SGHRS, CDR2 YFSETQ. Trimming removed 4 bases from V and 8 bases from J; junction bases left unmatched: 10. This CDR3 is built from 15 residues. CDR3 sequence: CASSAAGTGGEKLFF. DNA for the CDR3: TGCGCCAGCAGCGCAGCCGGGACAGGTGGCGAAAAACTGTTTTTT.

The rearrangement links TRBV9 to TRBJ1-3; TRBD1 might be the D (5 bases). V lost 0 bases and J lost 0, with 10 bases in between. Per germline, CDR1 SGDLS and CDR2 YYNGEE. The CDR3 length is 16 residues. The CDR3 DNA sequence: TGTGCCAGCAGCGTAGAAGGGGCGAGCTCTGGAAACACCATATATTTT. Encoded protein: CASSVEGASSGNTIYF.

The CDR3 protein is CASTSGTDTQYF. The CDR3 bases are TGTGCCAGCACTAGCGGCACAGATACGCAGTATTTT. The chain uses TRBV28 and TRBJ2-3, with a tentative D call TRBD2 (6 bases). In germline, CDR1 is MDHEN, CDR2 SYDVKM. The CDR3 has 12 residues. The germline V and J ends were trimmed by 7 bases and 1 base, with 6 bases remaining between them.

The chain couples TRBV5-1 to TRBJ2-1; TRBD1 agrees at 8 bases. Per germline, CDR1 SGHRS and CDR2 YFSETQ. There are 15 residues in the CDR3. The V and J ends lost 8 bases and 0 bases, in that order; junction bases with no gene match: 7. CDR3 loop: CASLQGVSSYNEQFF. The CDR3 DNA sequence: TGCGCCAGTCTACAGGGGGTGAGCTCCTACAATGAGCAGTTCTTC.

The chain couples TRBV18 to TRBJ2-2; weak D call: TRBD1 (6 bases). V was shortened by 2 bases and J by 0 bases, with 10 bases between the two germline ends. The V gene's germline CDR1 is KGHSH and CDR2 LQKENI. CDR3 length: 16 residues. The CDR3 loop is CASSPNRDTNTGELFF. The CDR3 region has the DNA TGTGCCAGCTCACCAAATAGGGACACGAACACCGGGGAGCTGTTTTTT.

The rearrangement links TRBV7-8 to TRBJ1-4, with 8 bases matching TRBD1. Per the germline V gene, CDR1 is SGHVS and CDR2 is FQNEAQ. J gave up 8 bases and V 5 bases, and 7 bases lay outside the gene matches. This CDR3 region has 14 residues. CDR3 nucleotides: TGTGCCAGCAGCCACAGGGGGGTGGGGGAAAAACTGTTTTTT. Translating it yields CASSHRGVGEKLFF.

The chain has TRBV4-1 and TRBJ2-5, with TRBD2 matching 9 bases. The J call may be faulty, since TRBJ2-7 better matches the DNA end. In germline, CDR1 is MGHRA, CDR2 YSYEKL. The CDR3 has 17 residues. The chain's CDR3 is CASSADFLAGKSYEQYF. The CDR3 DNA reads TGCGCCAGCAGCGCAGATTTTCTAGCGGGGAAATCCTACGAGCAGTACTTC.

The chain employs TRBV19 and TRBJ1-3; D gene unclear. The CDR3 extends over 15 amino acids. In germline, CDR1 is LNHDA, CDR2 SQIVND (reference sequence). The ends were cut back, 6 bases at V and 0 bases at J, with 12 bases in the middle. The CDR3 sequence: CASSWSRSSGNTIYF. The CDR3 DNA reads as TGTGCCAGTAGCTGGAGCAGGAGCTCTGGAAACACCATATATTTT.

The genes are TRBV5-1 and TRBJ2-5; 7 positions agree with TRBD2. The DNA end favors TRBJ2-7, so the J call may be wrong. The CDR3 contains 15 residues. Germline V gene lookup returns CDR1 SGHRS and CDR2 YFSETQ. The CDR3 bases are TGCGCCAGCAGCTTGGTTGCTAGCGGTGCCTACGAGCAGTACTTC. Its protein product is CASSLVASGAYEQYF.

The rearrangement joins TRBV11-1 to TRBJ2-1; TRBD2 matches 13 bases. V lost 7 bases, J lost 4 bases, and 10 bases stayed unmatched. CDR1 and CDR2 from the germline V gene are SGHAT and FQDESV (reference sequence). CDR3 length: 17 amino acids. DNA for the CDR3: TGTGCCAGCACCCTAAGGACTAGCGGGGGTTTTTACAATGAGCAGTTCTTC. It translates to CASTLRTSGGFYNEQFF.

CDR3 in DNA: TGTGCCAGCAGTTACTATGGACAGGGGAAGGGAGCTGAAGCTTTCTTT. Translating gives CASSYYGQGKGAEAFF. The gene calls are TRBV6-6 and TRBJ1-1; 9 positions match TRBD1. This CDR3 has 16 amino acids. The ends lost 1 base at V and 6 bases at J; junction bases unmatched: 9. Germline CDR1 is MNHNY and CDR2 is SVGAGI (reference sequence).

The chain uses TRBV18 and TRBJ2-7, with a tentative D call TRBD1 (6 bases). The CDR3 covers 12 residues. Germline CDR1 KGHSH, CDR2 LQKENI. Trimming shortened V by 5 bases and J by 9 bases, and 14 bases separated the two germline ends. The CDR3 nucleotides are TGTGCCAGCTCATCACAGGGAGTCGGGCAGTACTTC. Encoded protein: CASSSQGVGQYF.

The chain combines TRBV7-2 with TRBJ2-1; D is unclear. The CDR3 runs 11 residues. The germline CDR1 and CDR2 sequences are SGHTA and FQGNSA. The germline V and J ends were trimmed by 4 bases and 7 bases, with 5 bases remaining between them. The CDR3 loop is CASSSRNEQFF. The CDR3 DNA reads TGTGCCAGCAGCTCTAGGAATGAGCAGTTCTTC.

V usage is TRBV9 and J usage is TRBJ2-5; D may be TRBD2 (5 bases). Germline V gene data show CDR1 as SGDLS and CDR2 as YYNGEE. This CDR3 region has 13 residues. Deletions cut 3 bases from V and 1 base from J, with 7 bases between. CDR3 in DNA: TGTGCCAGCAGCGAACGGGGCCAAGAGACCCAGTACTTC. This translates into CASSERGQETQYF.

The chain joins TRBV6-6 to TRBJ1-5; D uncertain. With 3 bases removed from V and 4 bases from J, the gap between germline ends came to 13 bases. The CDR3 extends over 15 amino acids. Per the germline V gene, CDR1 is MNHNY and CDR2 is SVGAGI (reference sequence). The CDR3: CASSYTAPTNQPQHF. The DNA for the CDR3 is TGTGCCAGCAGTTATACTGCCCCAACAAATCAGCCCCAGCATTTT.

This sequence joins TRBV30 and TRBJ1-1; unclear D gene. The CDR3 has 13 residues. Looked up from germline, CDR1 is GTSNPN and CDR2 is SVGIG (reference sequence). Trimming cost V 3 bases and J 0 bases, with 8 bases left between them. The CDR3 is CAWSEGVNTEAFF. CDR3 coding DNA: TGTGCCTGGAGCGAGGGAGTGAACACTGAAGCTTTCTTT.

The chain combines TRBV5-6 with TRBJ2-7; a possible D gene is TRBD2 (5 bases). CDR1 SGHDT and CDR2 YYEEEE come from the germline V gene. The CDR3 is 11 amino acids. V lost 4 bases, J lost 3 bases, and 5 bases lay in between. For the CDR3, the DNA is TGTGCCAGCAGCCGGGACTACGAGCAGTACTTC. It translates to CASSRDYEQYF.

The V gene is TRBV6-5, the J gene TRBJ1-5, with 7 positions matching TRBD1. The V gene end was trimmed by 8 bases and the J gene end by 2 bases; junction bases not matched to a gene: 6. This CDR3 region has 14 residues. Per the germline V gene, CDR1 is MNHEY and CDR2 is SVGAGI. In DNA form, the CDR3 reads TGTGCCAGCGGGGACAGTCAGGGCAATCAGCCCCAGCATTTT. It specifies CASGDSQGNQPQHF.